Sequencing of this TCR beta chain was carried out in a study of early T cells in non-severe SARS-CoV-2 infection. Turning to the study itself: The sequenced material was bulk RNA from unsorted whole blood, and its chains were unpaired.

The CDR3 covers 13 residues. Trimming cost V 3 bases and J 3 bases, with 9 bases left between them. From germline, CDR1 is DFQATT and CDR2 SNEGSKA (reference sequence). TCRdb processed the 5' RACE reads anew with MiXCR; each CDR3 protein has one entry. The sample gives 100,000 to 150,000 distinct CDR3 sequences, around 14% of which show up once; about a fifth is in the top ten. The sequenced sample consisted of whole blood. The chain couples TRBV20-1 to TRBJ1-5; D is unclear. The TCR sequence derives from an adult who was a healthcare worker with PCR-confirmed SARS-CoV-2 infection or an uninfected control (not recorded which). CDR3 nucleotide sequence: TGCAGTGCTAGTAGTCAGCACAATCAGCCCCAGCATTTT. Translation: CSASSQHNQPQHF.